This T cell receptor beta chain was identified in a study of CD8+ T cells in alopecia areata. Per the germline V gene, CDR1 is SGHTA and CDR2 is FQGNSA. Trimming removed 4 bases at V and 0 bases at J, with 16 bases between. There are 18 residues in the CDR3. TCR sequencing used cDNA made by reverse transcription of extracted RNA. Sequencing was performed with immunoSEQ multiplex PCR; in TCRdb, only in-frame clones are kept and a portion is missing. The data show about 190,000 clones, with just under 65% seen just once and about 1.3% held by the top ten. Treatment here: oral pan-JAK inhibitor, 5-10 mg twice daily.

The clonotype comes from a human donor with alopecia areata. The sequencing here drew on CD4+ T cells sorted from blood, taken around week 50, from a patient treated with tofacitinib. V gene TRBV7-2 combines with J gene TRBJ2-6; D possibly corresponds to TRBD2 (5 bases). The CDR3 region is CASSSRTGWSSGANVLTF. The CDR3 region has the DNA TGTGCCAGCAGCTCACGGACGGGATGGAGCTCTGGGGCCAACGTCCTGACTTTC.